What follows are 27 T cell receptor beta chains derived from one specimen sequenced in a study of CD8 T cells in ankylosing spondylitis. Study outcomes and limitations: One TCR beta motif, made up of roughly eight highly homologous variants, appeared characteristic of ankylosing spondylitis blood.

TCRdb recomputed calls from the 5' RACE reads with MiXCR, one row per CDR3 protein. The table has around 770,000 distinct CDR3 sequences, about 10% seen once. Their antigen targets remain unknown. The source material was blood, either unsorted or a sorted T cell fraction (not recorded which). The receptors originated from a male donor with ankylosing spondylitis.

This clonotype was counted at least ten times. This chain links TRBV6-2 or TRBV6-3 with TRBJ2-3; D gene uncertain. The ends were cut back, 5 bases at V and 7 bases at J, with 10 bases in the middle. The germline gives CDR1 MNHEY, CDR2 SVGEGT. The CDR3 sequence is 12 residues long. The CDR3 loop reads CASSPQSNTQYF. DNA for the CDR3: TGTGCCAGCAGTCCCCAGAGTAATACGCAGTATTTT.

This clonotype was counted only a few times. The rearrangement uses TRBV10-3 and TRBJ1-1, with no clear D. The CDR3 totals 13 residues. Germline V lookup: CDR1 ENHRY, CDR2 SYGVKD. The V gene lost 5 bases and the J gene lost 1 base, with 8 bases spanning the gap. CDR3 loop: CAISLGRNTEAFF. CDR3 DNA: TGTGCCATCAGTTTAGGGAGGAACACTGAAGCTTTCTTT.

V usage is TRBV18 and J usage is TRBJ2-7, with TRBD1 matching 7 bases. V was clipped by 5 bases and J by 6 bases; unmatched bases: 13. The V gene's germline CDR1 is KGHSH and CDR2 LQKENI. The CDR3 sequence is 15 residues long. CDR3 protein: CASSTWTGPGSEQYF. CDR3 coding DNA: TGTGCCAGCTCAACCTGGACAGGACCTGGGAGCGAGCAGTACTTC.

This chain links TRBV4-3 with TRBJ2-1, with a tentative D call TRBD2 (6 bases). CDR3 length: 17 amino acids. Per the germline V gene, CDR1 is LGHNA and CDR2 is YSLEER. The V gene lost 4 bases and the J gene lost 3 bases, with 19 bases spanning the gap. CDR3 in DNA: TGCGCCAGCAGCCGGACACCTTGGGGCGGGGACTACAATGAGCAGTTCTTC. This encodes CASSRTPWGGDYNEQFF.

J is TRBJ2-2 and V is TRBV11-2; a possible D gene is TRBD2 (7 bases). The ends were cut back, 5 bases at V and 3 bases at J, with 19 bases in the middle. This CDR3 has 17 residues. CDR1 and CDR2 from the germline V gene are SGHAT and FQNNGV. CDR3 in DNA: TGTGCCAGCAGCGAATCCGGGGGCGGGAGAGACACCGGGGAGCTGTTTTTT. It encodes CASSESGGGRDTGELFF.

V usage is TRBV5-1 and J usage is TRBJ1-4; D might be TRBD1 (5 bases). Trimming took off 3 bases at V and 8 bases at J, with 17 bases between the two ends. This CDR3 region has 15 residues. The germline V gene encodes CDR1 SGHRS and CDR2 YFSETQ. The CDR3 sequence is CASSSEGRVREKLFF. The CDR3 bases are TGCGCCAGCAGCTCGGAAGGCAGGGTCAGGGAAAAACTGTTTTTT.

This sequence joins TRBV24-1 and TRBJ2-4; 11 bases align to TRBD2. Germline V gives CDR1 KGHDR, CDR2 SFDVKD. After removal of 3 bases from V and 0 bases from J, the junction contained 3 bases not matched to a gene. This CDR3 is 17 amino acids long. The CDR3 region is CATSDTGTSGAKNIQYF. CDR3 DNA sequence: TGTGCCACCAGTGATACCGGGACTAGCGGAGCCAAAAACATTCAGTACTTC.

This clonotype was found many times. The chain recombines TRBV5-6 with TRBJ2-1; 8 nucleotides align to TRBD2. The length of the CDR3 is 15 residues. CDR1 SGHDT and CDR2 YYEEEE come from the germline V gene. V gave up 5 bases and J gave up 4 bases; unmatched junction bases: 8. The CDR3 loop reads CASRYTGTRYNEQFF. The CDR3 DNA follows: TGTGCCAGCAGATATACCGGGACTAGGTACAATGAGCAGTTCTTC.

The rearrangement uses TRBV5-1 and TRBJ1-4; weak D call: TRBD1 (5 bases). CDR1 is SGHRS and CDR2 is YFSETQ in the germline V gene. The CDR3 sequence is 17 residues long. Trimming shortened V by 5 bases and J by 4 bases, and 21 bases separated the two germline ends. The CDR3 loop is CASSPQGGMRLNEKLFF. The CDR3 nucleotides are TGCGCCAGCAGTCCCCAGGGAGGAATGAGGCTTAATGAAAAACTGTTTTTT.

This clonotype was recorded only once. A much larger clone lies a single base off, so this may be a read error. This chain joins TRBV20-1 and TRBJ2-3; 9 nucleotides line up with TRBD1. The CDR3 is 16 residues long. J was trimmed by 2 bases and V by 3 bases; bases with no gene match: 9. Germline CDR1 is DFQATT and CDR2 is SNEGSKA (reference sequence). CDR3 amino acids: CSARILGTGNTDTQYF. As DNA, the CDR3 is TGCAGTGCTAGGATCCTAGGGACAGGGAACACAGATACGCAGTATTTT.

In this sample, this clonotype turned up a few times. The chain combines TRBV6-1 with TRBJ2-7; D gene unclear. Germline lookup yields CDR1 MNHNS and CDR2 SASEGT. Trimming took 6 bases from V and 3 from J, leaving 9 bases between them. CDR3 length: 12 residues. The CDR3 DNA reads as TGTGCCAGCAGGGAGTTTATCTACGAGCAGTACTTC. It translates to CASREFIYEQYF.

This clonotype has a count of ten or more. The chain recombines TRBV5-1 with TRBJ1-6; D may be TRBD1 (5 bases). The germline gives CDR1 SGHRS, CDR2 YFSETQ. With 0 bases removed from V and 7 bases from J, the gap between germline ends came to 11 bases. The CDR3 loop spans 15 amino acids. In nucleotides, the CDR3 is TGCGCCAGCAGCTTGGGGGGGTCCCCCAATTCACCCCTCCACTTT. This gives the protein CASSLGGSPNSPLHF.

The chain joins TRBV28 to TRBJ2-2; D is uncertain. The CDR3 has 13 residues. The V gene's germline CDR1 is MDHEN and CDR2 SYDVKM. The V end was cut by 2 bases, the J end by 12 bases, with 13 bases between. The CDR3 nucleotides read TGTGCCAGCAGTTTAATGCGACAAGGGCAGCTGTTTTTT. Its protein is CASSLMRQGQLFF.

The sample holds many counts of this clonotype. The chain combines TRBV5-5 with TRBJ1-6; D might be TRBD1 (5 bases). The CDR3 is made up of 14 amino acids. CDR1 and CDR2 (germline): SGHKS, YYEKEE (reference sequence). Trimming stripped 0 bases from V and 9 bases from J, with 10 bases between. The CDR3 nucleotides are TGTGCCAGCAGCTTGGAAGGGGTTGGTTCACCCCTCCACTTT. Protein product: CASSLEGVGSPLHF.

This clonotype was counted only a few times. The gene calls are TRBV20-1 and TRBJ2-3; tentatively, D is TRBD1 (5 bases). V lost 3 bases, J lost 1 base, and 17 bases lay in between. Per the germline V gene, CDR1 is DFQATT and CDR2 is SNEGSKA (reference sequence). The CDR3 is 16 amino acids. CDR3 bases: TGCAGTGCTAGTACCCAGGGCGCGTGGGGCACAGATACGCAGTATTTT. This encodes CSASTQGAWGTDTQYF.

The chain carries TRBV20-1 and TRBJ2-3; no clear D. Germline CDR1 is DFQATT and CDR2 is SNEGSKA (reference sequence). Trimming stripped 2 bases from V and 2 bases from J, with 5 bases between. The CDR3 has 12 residues. CDR3 nucleotides: TGCAGTGCTAGACTCGACACAGATACGCAGTATTTT. This gives the protein CSARLDTDTQYF.

This clonotype was counted at least ten times. The rearrangement joins TRBV5-1 to TRBJ2-7; a weak D match, TRBD1 (5 bases). This CDR3 has 16 amino acids. Germline V gene lookup returns CDR1 SGHRS and CDR2 YFSETQ. Trimming pared 0 bases from V and 3 bases from J, leaving 16 bases between. CDR3 in DNA: TGCGCCAGCAGCTTGGGTCAGGGTCCCCCAATCTACGAGCAGTACTTC. It is translated as CASSLGQGPPIYEQYF.

This clonotype was recorded many times. The gene calls are TRBV7-2 and TRBJ2-1; D is undetermined. The germline gives CDR1 SGHTA, CDR2 FQGNSA. The CDR3 spans 14 residues. With 0 bases removed from V and 9 bases from J, the gap between germline ends came to 12 bases. CDR3 region: CASSLAGILSEQFF. The CDR3 coding sequence is TGTGCCAGCAGCTTAGCGGGAATACTGAGTGAGCAGTTCTTC.

V is TRBV7-3 and J is TRBJ2-6; 8 nucleotides line up with TRBD1. Germline loops: CDR1 SGHTA, CDR2 FQGTGA. CDR3 size: 16 residues. V shed 4 bases and J 1 base; nucleotides not matched to a gene: 3. CDR3 coding DNA: TGTGCCAGCAGCTCCCACAGGGGGTCTGGGGCCAACGTCCTGACTTTC. Protein: CASSSHRGSGANVLTF.

This clonotype was detected a few times. The V call is TRBV18, the J call TRBJ2-7; D gene uncertain. CDR1 and CDR2 (germline): KGHSH, LQKENI. V lost 2 bases and J 6 bases, leaving 8 bases between the germline ends. CDR3 size: 12 residues. CDR3 protein: CASSPMPGEQYF. In DNA form, the CDR3 reads TGTGCCAGCTCACCAATGCCTGGCGAGCAGTACTTC.

The chain joins TRBV11-1 to TRBJ1-1; D gene unclear. Per germline, CDR1 SGHAT and CDR2 FQDESV (reference sequence). This CDR3 contains 14 residues. V was clipped by 1 base and J by 2 bases, with 8 bases between them. In DNA form, the CDR3 reads TGTGCCAGCAGCTTAGAACCGAGTAACACTGAAGCTTTCTTT. Protein sequence: CASSLEPSNTEAFF.

This rearrangement joins TRBV20-1 to TRBJ2-1; D is ambiguous. The V end lost 6 bases, the J end lost 3 bases, and 12 bases lay between the germline ends. Germline V gives CDR1 DFQATT, CDR2 SNEGSKA (reference sequence). The CDR3 is 13 residues long. The CDR3 DNA reads TGCAGTGCCCGCTTGGTCCACTACAATGAGCAGTTCTTC. Encoded protein: CSARLVHYNEQFF.

This chain links TRBV5-1 with TRBJ2-3, with D tentatively TRBD1 or TRBD2 (5 bases each). The CDR3 has 15 residues. Deletions cut 6 bases from V and 2 bases from J, with 16 bases between. Germline CDR1 reads SGHRS; CDR2 reads YFSETQ. In DNA, the CDR3 is TGCGCCAGCACTATCGGGGCTTCCTACACAGATACGCAGTATTTT. Its protein is CASTIGASYTDTQYF.

This clonotype occurred a few times. V usage is TRBV28 and J usage is TRBJ2-3; 10 bases match TRBD2. The length of the CDR3 is 16 residues. With 7 bases clipped from V and 4 bases from J, the junction kept 11 bases outside the gene matches. Germline values: CDR1 MDHEN, CDR2 SYDVKM. The CDR3 protein is CASTLELAGRSDTQYF. The CDR3 nucleotides read TGTGCCAGCACCCTCGAACTAGCGGGGAGGTCAGATACGCAGTATTTT.

This clonotype was recorded at least ten times. The chain couples TRBV20-1 to TRBJ1-5, with 9 positions matching TRBD1. The junction had 9 bases not matched to a gene; V was cut back by 3 bases and J by 6 bases. The CDR3 loop spans 15 amino acids. Germline V lookup: CDR1 DFQATT, CDR2 SNEGSKA (reference sequence). The DNA of the CDR3 is TGCAGTGCTAGGAGGACAGGGGTTAGAGGTCAGCCCCAGCATTTT. Protein product: CSARRTGVRGQPQHF.

This chain links TRBV12-3 or TRBV12-4 with TRBJ1-2; D is ambiguous. The V end lost 7 bases, the J end lost 0 bases, and 15 bases lay between the germline ends. CDR3 length equals 15 residues. The chain's CDR3 is CASTTSGRANYGYTF. As DNA, the CDR3 is TGTGCCAGCACCACTTCGGGGAGAGCTAACTATGGCTACACCTTC.

There are many counts of this clonotype. The chain combines TRBV20-1 with TRBJ2-1; D remains unclear. The CDR3 runs 15 residues. V dropped 0 bases and J dropped 8 bases, with 17 bases sitting between them. Germline CDR1 is DFQATT and CDR2 is SNEGSKA (reference sequence). This CDR3 reads CSARDLVGDWYEQFF. DNA for the CDR3: TGCAGTGCTAGAGATCTCGTGGGCGACTGGTATGAGCAGTTCTTC.